These 2 T cell receptor beta chains came from one sample sequenced in a study of blood T cells in healthy people across ages. Together with a sample-barcoded 5' primer, a J-beta primer mix was included in a second PCR lasting roughly 6 to 12 cycles. TCRdb reprocessed the 5' RACE reads via MiXCR and lists one record per CDR3 protein. This sample has over 550,000 distinct CDR3 sequences, with approximately 30% found just once. The sequenced sample consisted of blood. The receptors stem from an elderly woman in good health.

The rearrangement links TRBV14 to TRBJ2-2; 8 nucleotides align to TRBD1. The germline V gene encodes CDR1 SGHDN and CDR2 FVKESK. The V and J ends lost 3 bases and 6 bases, in that order; junction bases with no gene match: 9. The CDR3 runs to 16 residues. The CDR3 loop is CASSQDQGAVAGELFF. CDR3 in DNA: TGTGCCAGCAGCCAGGATCAGGGGGCTGTAGCCGGGGAGCTGTTTTTT.

Comments on this clonotype: A much larger clone differs from this one at a single base, so this may be a read error. This rearrangement joins TRBV7-9 to TRBJ2-3, with D perhaps being TRBD1 or TRBD2 (5 bases each). Germline V CDR1 and CDR2: SEHNR, FQNEAQ (reference sequence). This CDR3 is 14 amino acids long. CDR3 nucleotides: TGTGCCAGCAGCTTGGGGGATTCCACAGGTACGCAGTATTTT. It is translated as CASSLGDSTGTQYF.